These 3 T cell receptor beta chains were all obtained from the same sample, sequenced in a study of blood T cell repertoires in COVID-19. Here immunoSEQ multiplex PCR was the method, and the copy in TCRdb shows in-frame clones only, minus some. The table lists a few hundred thousand clones, approximately 90% of them singletons. Material: PBMCs or T cells enriched from blood (not recorded which). The source is a woman aged 25 to 39 who had recovered from COVID-19.

The V gene is TRBV28, the J gene TRBJ1-2; 9 bases line up with TRBD1. CDR1 is MDHEN, CDR2 SYDVKM, per germline. The CDR3 is 15 residues long. V trimming: 5 bases; J trimming: 8 bases; junction bases outside the gene matches: 12. The DNA of the CDR3 is TGTGCCAGCAGTCCAGACTACAGGGGGCTGGTAGGCTACACCTTC. Amino acids: CASSPDYRGLVGYTF.

V is TRBV11-3 and J is TRBJ2-1, with TRBD2 matching over 9 bases. From germline, CDR1 is SGHNT and CDR2 YENEEA. V shed 2 bases, J shed 5 bases, and the junction held 4 bases outside the gene matches. The CDR3 extends over 15 amino acids. CDR3 coding DNA: TGTGCCAGCAGCTTACTAGCGGGACCCAACAATGAGCAGTTCTTC. Translated, it gives CASSLLAGPNNEQFF.

The chain joins TRBV30 to TRBJ2-3, with TRBD2 identical over 10 bases. CDR3 length: 18 amino acids. V shed 1 base and J 6 bases; nucleotides not matched to a gene: 16. CDR1 GTSNPN and CDR2 SVGIG come from the germline V gene (reference sequence). CDR3 residues: CAWSARWDPSGSMDTQYF. The CDR3 bases are TGTGCCTGGAGTGCCCGGTGGGACCCTAGCGGGAGTATGGATACGCAGTATTTT.